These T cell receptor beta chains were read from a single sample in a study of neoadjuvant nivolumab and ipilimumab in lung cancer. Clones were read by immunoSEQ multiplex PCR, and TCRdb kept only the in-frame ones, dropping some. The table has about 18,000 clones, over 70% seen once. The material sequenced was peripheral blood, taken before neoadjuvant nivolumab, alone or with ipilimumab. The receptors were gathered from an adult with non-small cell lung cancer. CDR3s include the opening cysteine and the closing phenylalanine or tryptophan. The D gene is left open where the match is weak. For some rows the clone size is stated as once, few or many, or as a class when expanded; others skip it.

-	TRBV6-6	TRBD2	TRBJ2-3	TGTGCCAGCAGCCCTCTAGCGGGAGGGGTTCGGGTGCAGTATTTT	CASSPLAGGVRVQYF
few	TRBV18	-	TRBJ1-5	TGTGCCAGCTCGAACACGGCTAGCAATCAGCCCCAGCATTTT	CASSNTASNQPQHF
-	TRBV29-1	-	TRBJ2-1	TGCAGCGTCAACCCGATAGCGGAGAGCTCCTACAATGAGCAGTTCTTC	CSVNPIAESSYNEQFF
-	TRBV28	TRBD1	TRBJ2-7	TGTGCCAGCATTAGGACAGGGGACTACGAGCAGTACTTC	CASIRTGDYEQYF
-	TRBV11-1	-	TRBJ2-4	TGTGCCAGCAGCTCCCCAAGCAGAGGGGGCAAAAACATTCAGTACTTC	CASSSPSRGGKNIQYF
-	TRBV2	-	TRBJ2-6	TGTGCCAGCAACAGCCGCTCTGGGGCCAACGTCCTGACTTTC	CASNSRSGANVLTF
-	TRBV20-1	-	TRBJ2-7	TGCAGTGCGGGAGACTCCTACGAGCAGTACTTC	CSAGDSYEQYF
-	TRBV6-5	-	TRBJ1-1	TGTGCCAGCAGTCTAAGATTAAACACTGAAGCTTTCTTT	CASSLRLNTEAFF
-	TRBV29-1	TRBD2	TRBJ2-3	TGCAGCGTCGAGGCCCCTAGCGGGAACACAGATACGCAGTATTTT	CSVEAPSGNTDTQYF
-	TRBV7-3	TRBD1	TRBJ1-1	TGTGCCAGCAGCTCAGGACAGGGGAGGAGCACTGAAGCTTTCTTT	CASSSGQGRSTEAFF
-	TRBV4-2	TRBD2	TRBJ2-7	TGTGCCAGCAGCCAAGATCAGGTCGGGACTAGCGGTACCTACGAGCAGTACTTC	CASSQDQVGTSGTYEQYF
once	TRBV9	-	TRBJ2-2	TGTGCCAGCAGCGTAGATCAGGGCGGGGTCGGGGAGCTGTTTTTT	CASSVDQGGVGELFF
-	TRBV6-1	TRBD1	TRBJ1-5	TGTGCCAGCAGTGGGACAGGGGAACAGCCCCAGCATTTT	CASSGTGEQPQHF
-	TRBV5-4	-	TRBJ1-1	TGTGCCAGCAGCGTATACAGGATTTCGATGAACACTGAAGCTTTCTTT	CASSVYRISMNTEAFF
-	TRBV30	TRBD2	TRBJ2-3	TGTGCCTGGAGTCGAGGGGCGGGAGGGCTAACAGATACGCAGTATTTT	CAWSRGAGGLTDTQYF
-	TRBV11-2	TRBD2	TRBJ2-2	TGTGCCAGCAGCTTAGCCGGGACTAGCGCTTTTTTTGGCGGGGAGCTGTTTTTT	CASSLAGTSAFFGGELFF
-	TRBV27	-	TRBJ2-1	TGTGCCAGCAGTTTCTTGGCGGGTAGCAACAATGAGCAGTTCTTC	CASSFLAGSNNEQFF
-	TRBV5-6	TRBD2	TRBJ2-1	TGTGCCAGCAGCTGGGGGACTAGGGCCCCCAATGAGCAGTTCTTC	CASSWGTRAPNEQFF
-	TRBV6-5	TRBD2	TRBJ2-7	TGTGCCAGCAGAACGACTAGCGGGAGCGACGAGCAGTACTTC	CASRTTSGSDEQYF
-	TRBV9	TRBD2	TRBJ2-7	TGTGCCAGCAGCGGAGGAGGGACTAGCGGGAGGTTCGAGCAGTACTTC	CASSGGGTSGRFEQYF
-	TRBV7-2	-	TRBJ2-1	TGTGCCAGCAGCTTAGAACGGCGGAGATACAATGAGCAGTTCTTC	CASSLERRRYNEQFF
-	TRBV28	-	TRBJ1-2	TGTGCCAGCAGTTTCCATGGACAGACACCGAGGGGCTACACCTTC	CASSFHGQTPRGYTF
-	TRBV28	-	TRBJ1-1	TGTGCCAGCAGGTCCACCGGGACATGGGGCACTGAAGCTTTCTTT	CASRSTGTWGTEAFF
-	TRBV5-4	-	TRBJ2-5	TGTGCCAGCAGCTTGGAGGGACGGTACCAAGAGACCCAGTACTTC	CASSLEGRYQETQYF
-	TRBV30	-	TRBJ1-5	TGTGCCTGGAACAGGGAAGGGCAGCCCCAGCATTTT	CAWNREGQPQHF
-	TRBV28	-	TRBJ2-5	TGTGCCAGCAGTTCGGACAGAATAGAGACCCAGTACTTC	CASSSDRIETQYF
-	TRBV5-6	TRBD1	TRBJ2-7	TGTGCCAGCAGCTTGGATGCCGGGACAGGGGGATCCTACGAGCAGTACTTC	CASSLDAGTGGSYEQYF
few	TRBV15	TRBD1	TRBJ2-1	TGTGCCGGGACAGGGACCTGGTGTGCGAAGGACAATGAGCAGTTCTTC	CAGTGTWCAKDNEQFF